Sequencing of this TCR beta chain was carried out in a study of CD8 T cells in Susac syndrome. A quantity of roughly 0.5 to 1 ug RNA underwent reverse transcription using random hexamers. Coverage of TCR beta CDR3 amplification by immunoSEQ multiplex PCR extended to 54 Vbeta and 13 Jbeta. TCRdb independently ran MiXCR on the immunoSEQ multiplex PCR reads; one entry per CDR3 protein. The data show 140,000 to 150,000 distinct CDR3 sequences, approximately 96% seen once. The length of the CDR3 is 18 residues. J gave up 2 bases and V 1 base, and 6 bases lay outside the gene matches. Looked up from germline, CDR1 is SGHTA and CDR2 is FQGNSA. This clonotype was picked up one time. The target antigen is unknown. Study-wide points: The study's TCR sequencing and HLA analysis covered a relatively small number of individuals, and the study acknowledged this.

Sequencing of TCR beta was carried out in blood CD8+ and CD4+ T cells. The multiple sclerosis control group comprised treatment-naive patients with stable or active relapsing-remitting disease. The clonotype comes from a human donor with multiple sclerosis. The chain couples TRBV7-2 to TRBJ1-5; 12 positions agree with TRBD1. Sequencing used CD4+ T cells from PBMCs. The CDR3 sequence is CASSLVTGTGGRNQPQHF. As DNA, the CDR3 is TGTGCCAGCAGCTTAGTTACAGGGACAGGGGGCCGCAATCAGCCCCAGCATTTT.